This TCR beta chain is drawn from a study of cytomegalovirus exposure and HLA in healthy donors (dated by TCRdb to 2016 to 2017). Context from the whole study: According to an earlier analysis of several hundred of the donors, about 179 million T cells yielded 117 million unique TCR beta sequences and approximately 300 Gb of sequence data. An early release that covered some 640 HLA-typed donors contained about 300 gigabases of sequencing data and tens of millions of unique TCR sequences. Of the roughly 400 genotyped donors, around 81% fell in the genetic ancestry cluster associated with self-reported Caucasian donors. The aim of the study was to test whether cataloging public T cell receptors could identify signatures of past pathogen exposure. The study profiled the T cell repertoires of hundreds of subjects by immunosequencing and related them to cytomegalovirus serostatus. A separate validation cohort of 100 to 150 different subjects was used in addition to the roughly 670-subject first cohort. The study combined high-throughput TCR immunosequencing, statistical association of individual TCRs with disease status, and machine learning to predict cytomegalovirus infection status. A later analysis re-analyzed previously published TCR beta repertoires from approximately 670 donors and added high-resolution HLA genotyping to study TCR occurrence patterns. The later analysis used no new phenotypic data to find candidate immune exposures, relying instead on TCR beta sequences and their occurrence across donors. An earlier analysis of 500 to 650 of the donors applied high-throughput TCR beta sequencing to assess whether each TCR beta V gene segment acted as functional or pseudogenic. Donor age, sex, ethnicity and CMV serostatus were compiled together with the repertoire data. Genome-wide SNP genotypes for about 55% of the roughly 670 donors were used in a later genetic analysis, which treated that subset as a discovery cohort. All discovery cohort repertoires had been generated on a single sequencing platform. Both class I and class II loci were covered by HLA typing, at four-digit resolution. Typing coverage varied by locus: about 629-640 donors for A, B, C, DRB1 and DQB1; approximately 500 for DQA1; around 610 for DPA1; about 450 for DPB1. Because of strong linkage in the cohort, roughly five DR-DQ haplotypes were treated as single units for association and clustering. Across approximately 420 genotyped donors of the cohort, an average of roughly 250,000 unique TCR beta nucleotide sequences per donor were sequenced, and 15% to 20% of those sequences were non-productive.

The cohort comprised fewer than 700 healthy bone marrow donors. At the time of sampling, all cohort members were nominally healthy, though unrecorded immune exposures were likely present. The donor tested CMV seronegative, placing the donor among the 300 to 400 seronegative members of the cohort. A peripheral blood sample was provided by each donor, and peripheral blood mononuclear cells were used for TCR beta sequencing. Genomic DNA extraction from the blood cell samples was performed with the Qiagen DNeasy Blood Extraction Kit. CDR1 and CDR2, looked up from the germline V gene (reference sequence), are SEHNR and FQNEAQ. The CDR3 holds 18 amino acids from the cysteine to the phenylalanine. Solely the CDR3 DNA is kept, with 54 bases framed from the first base. V trim: 4 bases; J trim: 4 bases; unmatched bases: 15. On the study overall, not on this receptor specifically: Correlated functional status among segregating V segments might be attributable to linkage disequilibrium, but an unknown experimental factor could not be ruled out. Most TCR sequences were seen in very few donors, while some public TCRs were found in many individuals. Some IMGT-functional V segments, including TRBV6-2 and TRBV6-3, could not be told apart with the 87-base-pair reads, so those segments were excluded. According to the authors, the approach could potentially be generalized to other disease states and immunological phenotypes. A later analysis associated roughly 17,000 TCR beta sequences with specific HLA alleles at a false discovery rate of 0.05. The presence/absence analyses assumed that sequencing depth was roughly uniform across donors, and that assumption may not be true. A total of 150 to 200 TCR beta chains were listed by the study as associated with cytomegalovirus. A further reported finding was that TCR beta sequences accurately predicted the HLA-A and HLA-B alleles for most subjects in the first cohort. In a later genetic analysis, a missense DCLRE1C variant was associated with V-gene and J-gene trimming of TCR beta chains, and the association was replicated in an independent cohort. A later analysis found that most CMV-associated TCR beta chains appeared HLA-restricted, with HLA associations seemingly driven largely by CMV exposure. The earlier analysis of approximately 590 of the donors excluded 15 to 20 rarely observed V segments, including chromosome 9 orphons, because counts were too low. In a later analysis, HLA-associated TCR beta chains showed more clonal expansion and lower generation probabilities than non-associated chains that were equally common. In this cohort, only TCR beta chains were sequenced, and detectable features were limited by the absence of alpha or paired-chain data. In vitro tests confirmed that a few of the cytomegalovirus-associated TCR beta chains recognize cytomegalovirus antigens. Because some donors lacked HLA typing at each locus, the association tests relied only on the typed subset. The classifier was reported to diagnose cytomegalovirus status with high specificity and sensitivity in both the original cohort and the validation cohort. Strong co-occurrence of HLA alleles, especially DR and DQ, made assigning TCR associations to individual alleles difficult. A later genetic analysis reported fewer N-insertions in productive TCRs among donors in an Asian-associated ancestry cluster than the roughly 690-donor mean. A later analysis found that TCR association rates varied across HLA loci, with DRB1 alleles showing the most associated TCRs and HLA-C alleles the fewest. A later analysis reported that several top co-occurrence clusters appeared linked to parvovirus B19, influenza, CMV and Epstein-Barr virus. A cluster of highly shared sequence variants was judged likely to represent a technical artifact of the sequencing pipeline. CMV serostatus was the only immune exposure information available for the cohort. An earlier analysis of some 590 of the donors showed that most TCR beta V segments appeared in productive rearrangements either about 87% or about 30% of the time, which broadly matched IMGT annotations.

Concerning this clone itself: Its antigen specificity is not known. The sample holds no much larger clone one base away, and base qualities are not on file.

Receptor amplification or capture employed the immunoSEQ multiplex PCR assay. For the multiplex PCR, a mixture combining 60 forward primers for TCR Vbeta segments and 13 reverse primers for TCR Jbeta segments was used. Amplification of the CDR3 region of rearranged TCR beta genes was performed with a multiplex PCR assay on genomic DNA. On the Illumina HiSeq System, the amplified TCR beta libraries were sequenced as 87-base-pair reads. The original methods were these. A later analysis tallied 75 million to 85 million unique TCR beta chains across the 640 or so repertoires, and 10 million to 11 million of those chains were shared by two or more donors. Raw reads were error-corrected and collapsed into unique sequences by a nearest-neighbor algorithm in which closely related sequences were merged to remove PCR and sequencing errors. CDR3 sequences were aligned to IMGT reference sequences to assign V, D and J gene segments. For a sequence to be retained, a match of at least six nucleotides to both a V gene segment and a J gene segment was required. A rearrangement counted as productive if the CDR3 had no stop codons and remained in frame with V and J, and every other rearrangement counted as non-productive. Following IMGT convention, CDR3 was defined as the stretch from the second conserved V-encoded cysteine up to the conserved J-encoded phenylalanine. Sequences without an unambiguous match to a single V gene segment were excluded from the earlier analysis of several hundred of the donors. An earlier analysis of fewer than 650 of the donors classified V segments as functional when productive rearrangements were above 56.7% and as segregating when the standard deviation between donors was above 5%. A statistical classification framework was built to diagnose cytomegalovirus status from the catalog of TCR beta chain sequences. V and J gene assignment, in a later analysis, came from comparing TCR nucleotide sequences with IMGT/GENE-DB human TR gene sequences. The TCRdist pipeline was used in a later analysis to assign CDR3 sequences and most-parsimonious VDJ recombination scenarios. A later analysis defined each TCR beta chain by its CDR3 amino acid sequence plus V-gene family, and excluded reads lacking a unique V-gene family. To address suspected cross-contamination and a sequencing artifact, a later analysis removed a few hundred highly shared, low-generation-probability nucleotide sequences. In a later analysis, a clonal expansion index was calculated for each public chain from normalized within-repertoire ranks of inferred template counts. In a later analysis, generation probabilities were computed using a VDJ recombination model fitted to out-of-frame rearrangements, and the results were checked against IGoR. In a later analysis, hypergeometric tests were used to score TCR-TCR, TCR-HLA and TCR-CMV co-occurrence, with a repertoire-size bias correction applied to TCR pairs. To estimate false discovery rates, a later analysis permuted the HLA or CMV assignments 20 times. In a later analysis, co-occurring TCRs were grouped with DBSCAN, and TCRdist sequence similarity was added when clustering was performed within HLA-allele-positive subsets. Co-occurrence clustering excluded repertoires with fewer than 30,000 or more than 120,000 public chains, plus five with anomalous nucleotide sharing. TCRdb took over this immuneACCESS table, retaining in-frame rearrangements with V and J assigned. Such tables are incomplete; in checked studies, under half of the missing clones stem from an unresolved V gene, and the remainder is unexplained. V and J calls and clone size follow that table, whereas D and trimming were derived from the DNA. The sample table holds 35,000 to 55,000 clones, of which approximately 75% were seen once. The top ten hold roughly 1.5% of the sample.

The source is a young man in good health and CMV-seronegative. What was sequenced was PBMCs. The rearranged chain carries TRBV7-9 and TRBJ1-3; 8 central bases correspond to TRBD1. For the CDR3, the sequence is CASSSQLVGTGTGNTIYF. The base sequence is TGTGCCAGCAGCTCCCAATTGGTTGGGACAGGCACAGGAAACACCATATATTTT.